The sequence of this TCR beta chain was determined in a study of fetal regulatory T cell absence and autoimmunity. Study summary: Exocrine pancreas autoimmunity occurred in IPEX patients lacking clinical diabetes. General study findings and limits: Compared with cord blood, pancreas showed oligoclonal TCR enrichment, some clones over 80-fold. The oligoclonal enrichment was interpreted as supporting antigen-driven pancreatic autoimmunity before birth in IPEX syndrome.

Concerning this clone itself: Its antigen remains unknown.

The survey-level immunoSEQ assay was used. Assay used: immunoSEQ multiplex PCR; TCRdb lists only in-frame clones, some missing. The sample comprises about 50,000 clones, approximately 80% of which are singletons, and about 0.37% rests with the top ten. Germline lookup yields CDR1 SGDLS and CDR2 YYNGEE. The CDR3 contains 14 residues. The V gene lost 2 bases and the J gene lost 1 base, with 4 bases spanning the gap. This clonotype was obtained from a newborn boy with IPEX syndrome. Sample: cord blood. This chain uses TRBV9 with TRBJ2-6, with D uncertain. The CDR3 DNA reads as TGTGCCAGCAGCGTCCAGTCTGGGGCCAACGTCCTGACTTTC. This encodes CASSVQSGANVLTF.